This TCR beta chain stems from a study of human T cells and chemical hapten exposure. About the research overall: Patch tests put 0.01% DPC on the upper back, read at 6 days. Study-wide results and caveats: The formation of large CDR3 similarity clusters by expanded TCRs significantly exceeded that of controls.

The time point is: pre-sensitization, week 0. Treatment: therapeutic diphenylcyclopropenone sensitization with weekly scalp DPC. The CDR3 spans 14 residues. V trimming: 4 bases; J trimming: 6 bases; junction bases outside the gene matches: 4. Germline V gene sequence: CDR1 SNHLY, CDR2 FYNNEI. This clonotype came up many times. Antigen: not known. Unique molecular identifiers were affixed to discrete cDNA molecules within the library. In the authors' methods: Sample TCR counts, which ranged from about 20,000 to 690,600, had a median of 95,638. One entry per CDR3 protein, called by TCRdb with MiXCR from the RACE reads. The V and J calls reflect TCRdb's pipeline rather than the authors' work. Found here are under 300,000 distinct CDR3 sequences, almost 8% of them singletons; the top ten hold more than 1%.

V usage is TRBV2 and J usage is TRBJ1-2, with 11 bases aligning to TRBD1. The sample was whole blood, taken in connection with sensitization to the hapten diphenylcyclopropenone (DPC). This TCR was recovered from a man between 18 and 29 years old with alopecia areata. Some clones in this sample may be carry-over from other donors' samples. The DNA for the CDR3 is TGTGCCAGCAGTGGGACAGGGGGCGCGGATGGCTACACCTTC. Translation gives CASSGTGGADGYTF.